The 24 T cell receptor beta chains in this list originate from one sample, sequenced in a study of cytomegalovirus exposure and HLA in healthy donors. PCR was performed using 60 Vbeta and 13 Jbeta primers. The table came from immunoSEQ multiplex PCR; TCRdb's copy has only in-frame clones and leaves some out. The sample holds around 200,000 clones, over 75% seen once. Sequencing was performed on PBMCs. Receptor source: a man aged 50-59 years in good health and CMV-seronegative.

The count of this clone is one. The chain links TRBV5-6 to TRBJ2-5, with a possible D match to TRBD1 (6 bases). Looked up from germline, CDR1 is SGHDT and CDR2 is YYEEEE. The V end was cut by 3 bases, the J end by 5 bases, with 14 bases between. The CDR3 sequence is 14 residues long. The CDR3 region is CASSSGDYTETQYF. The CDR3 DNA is TGTGCCAGCAGCTCAGGGGATTATACGGAGACCCAGTACTTC.

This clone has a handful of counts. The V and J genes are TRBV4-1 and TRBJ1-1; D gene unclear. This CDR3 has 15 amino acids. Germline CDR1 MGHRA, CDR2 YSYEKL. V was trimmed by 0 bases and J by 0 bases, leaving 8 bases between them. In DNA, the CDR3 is TGCGCCAGCAGCCAAGATGTACAGATGAACACTGAAGCTTTCTTT. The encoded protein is CASSQDVQMNTEAFF.

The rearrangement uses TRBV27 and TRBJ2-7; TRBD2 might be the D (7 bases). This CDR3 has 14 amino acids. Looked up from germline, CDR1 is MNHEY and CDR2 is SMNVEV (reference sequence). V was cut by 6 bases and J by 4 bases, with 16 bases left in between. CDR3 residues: CASRSGGPRYEQYF. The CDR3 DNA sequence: TGTGCCAGCAGGTCGGGGGGCCCGAGGTACGAGCAGTACTTC.

CDR3 in amino acids: CASSAGDARIYEQYF. The CDR3 DNA reads as TGTGCCAGCAGTGCAGGGGACGCGAGAATCTACGAGCAGTACTTC. The chain recombines TRBV2 with TRBJ2-7; possible D gene TRBD1, 6 bases. The V gene's germline CDR1 is SNHLY and CDR2 FYNNEI. The CDR3 is made up of 15 amino acids. Trimming cost V 4 bases and J 3 bases, with 16 bases left between them. The complete variable domain, with remaining parts taken from reference TRBV2 and TRBJ2-7, reads EPEVTQTPSHQVTQMGQEVILRCVPISNHLYFYWYRQILGQKVEFLVSFYNNEISEKSEIFDDQFSVERPDGSNFTLKIRSTKLEDSAMYFCASSAGDARIYEQYFGPGTRLTVT.

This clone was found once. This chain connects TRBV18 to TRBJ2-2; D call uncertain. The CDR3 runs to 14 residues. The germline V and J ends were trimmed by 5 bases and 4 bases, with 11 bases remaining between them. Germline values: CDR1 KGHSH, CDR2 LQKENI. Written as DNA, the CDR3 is TGTGCCAGCTCAGCCCCGACGGGCACCGGGGAGCTGTTTTTT. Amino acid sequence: CASSAPTGTGELFF.

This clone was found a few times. CDR3 sequence reads: CASSKGDSPYEQYF. The CDR3 coding sequence is TGTGCCAGCAGCAAAGGGGACAGTCCCTACGAGCAGTACTTC. The J gene is TRBJ2-7, the V gene TRBV7-2, with 7 bases aligning to TRBD1. With 5 bases clipped from V and 2 bases from J, the junction kept 6 bases outside the gene matches. Germline V gene lookup returns CDR1 SGHTA and CDR2 FQGNSA. The CDR3 is 14 residues long.

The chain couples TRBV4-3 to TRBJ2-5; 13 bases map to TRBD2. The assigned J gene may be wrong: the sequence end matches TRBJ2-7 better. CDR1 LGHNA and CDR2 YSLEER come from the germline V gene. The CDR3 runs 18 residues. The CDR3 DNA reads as TGCGCCAGCAGCCAAGATTCGACTAGCGGGGGGTTCTCCTACGAGCAGTACTTC. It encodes CASSQDSTSGGFSYEQYF.

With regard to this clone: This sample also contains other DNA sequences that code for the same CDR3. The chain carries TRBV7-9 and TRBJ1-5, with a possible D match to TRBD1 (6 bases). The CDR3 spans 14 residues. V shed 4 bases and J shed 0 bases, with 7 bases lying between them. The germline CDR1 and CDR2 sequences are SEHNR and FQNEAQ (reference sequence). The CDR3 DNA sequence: TGTGCCAGCAGCTCGGACAGTAGCAATCAGCCCCAGCATTTT. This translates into CASSSDSSNQPQHF.

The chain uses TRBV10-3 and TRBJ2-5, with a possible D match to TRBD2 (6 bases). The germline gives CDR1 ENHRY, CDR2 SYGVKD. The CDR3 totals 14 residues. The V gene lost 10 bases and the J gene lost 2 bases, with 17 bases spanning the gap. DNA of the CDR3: TGTGCCACTAGTTTCGCGGGACCACAAGAGACCCAGTACTTC. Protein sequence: CATSFAGPQETQYF.

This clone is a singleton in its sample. CDR3 sequence reads: CASSQGLLETQYF. CDR3 nucleotide sequence: TGTGCCAGCAGCCAGGGACTACTTGAGACCCAGTACTTC. The chain couples TRBV7-3 to TRBJ2-5; 7 bases are a match to TRBD2. The ends lost 5 bases at V and 5 bases at J; junction bases unmatched: 5. The CDR3 sequence is 13 residues long. The V gene's germline CDR1 is SGHTA and CDR2 FQGTGA.

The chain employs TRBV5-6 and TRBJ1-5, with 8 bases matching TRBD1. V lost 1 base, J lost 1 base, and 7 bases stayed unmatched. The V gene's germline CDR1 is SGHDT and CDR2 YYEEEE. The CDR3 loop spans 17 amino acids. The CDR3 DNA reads TGTGCCAGCAGCTTGAGGCAGGGGGCTGCGAGCAATCAGCCCCAGCATTTT. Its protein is CASSLRQGAASNQPQHF. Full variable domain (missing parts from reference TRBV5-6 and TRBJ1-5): DAGVTQSPTHLIKTRGQQVTLRCSPKSGHDTVSWYQQALGQGPQFIFQYYEEEERQRGNFPDRFSGHQFPNYSSELNVNALLLGDSALYLCASSLRQGAASNQPQHFGDGTRLSIL.

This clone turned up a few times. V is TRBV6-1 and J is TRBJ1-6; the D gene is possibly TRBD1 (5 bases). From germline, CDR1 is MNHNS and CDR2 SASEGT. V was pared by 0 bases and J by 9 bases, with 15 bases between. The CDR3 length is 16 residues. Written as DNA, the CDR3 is TGTGCCAGCAGTGAAGCGGGGGGAGCGTCAGGTTCACCCCTCCACTTT. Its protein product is CASSEAGGASGSPLHF.

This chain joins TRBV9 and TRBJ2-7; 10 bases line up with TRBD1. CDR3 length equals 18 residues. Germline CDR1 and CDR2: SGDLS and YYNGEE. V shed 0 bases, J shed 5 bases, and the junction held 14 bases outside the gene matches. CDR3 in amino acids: CASSVGGAGGTGANEQYF. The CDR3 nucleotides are TGTGCCAGCAGCGTAGGGGGAGCAGGGGGGACAGGGGCAAACGAGCAGTACTTC. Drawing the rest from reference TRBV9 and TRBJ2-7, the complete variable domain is DSGVTQTPKHLITATGQRVTLRCSPRSGDLSVYWYQQSLDQGLQFLIQYYNGEERAKGNILERFSAQQFPDLHSELNLSSLELGDSALYFCASSVGGAGGTGANEQYFGPGTRLTVT.

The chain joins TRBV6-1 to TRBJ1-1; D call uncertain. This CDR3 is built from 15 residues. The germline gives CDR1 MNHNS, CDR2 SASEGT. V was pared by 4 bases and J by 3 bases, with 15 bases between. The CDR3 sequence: CASSVVVPSDTEAFF. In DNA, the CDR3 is TGTGCCAGCAGTGTAGTAGTACCATCGGACACTGAAGCTTTCTTT.

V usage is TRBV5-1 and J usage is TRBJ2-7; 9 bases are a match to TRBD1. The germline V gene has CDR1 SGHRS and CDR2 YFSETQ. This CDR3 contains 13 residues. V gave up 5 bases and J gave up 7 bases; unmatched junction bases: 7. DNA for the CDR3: TGCGCCAGCAGTTGGGACAGGGCCGGGGAGCAGTACTTC. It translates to CASSWDRAGEQYF.

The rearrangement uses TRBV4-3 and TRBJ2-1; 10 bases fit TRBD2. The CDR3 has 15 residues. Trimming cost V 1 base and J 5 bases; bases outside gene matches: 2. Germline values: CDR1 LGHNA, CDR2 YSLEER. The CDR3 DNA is TGCGCCAGCAGCCAAGGACTAGCGGGTAACAATGAGCAGTTCTTC. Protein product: CASSQGLAGNNEQFF.

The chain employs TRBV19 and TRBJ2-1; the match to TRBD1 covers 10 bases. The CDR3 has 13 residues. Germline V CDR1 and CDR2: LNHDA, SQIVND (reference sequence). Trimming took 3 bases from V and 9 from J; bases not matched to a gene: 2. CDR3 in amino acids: CASSIRTGGEQFF. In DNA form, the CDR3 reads TGTGCCAGTAGTATTCGGACAGGGGGTGAGCAGTTCTTC.

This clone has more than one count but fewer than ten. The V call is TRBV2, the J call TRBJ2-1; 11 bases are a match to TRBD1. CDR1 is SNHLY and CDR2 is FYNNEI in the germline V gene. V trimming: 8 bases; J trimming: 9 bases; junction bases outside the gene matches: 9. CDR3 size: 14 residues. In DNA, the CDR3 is TGTGCCAGCCTTGGACAGGGGGCTTTTGGTGAGCAGTTCTTC. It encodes CASLGQGAFGEQFF.

This CDR3 is CASSWRTTVETQYF. DNA of the CDR3: TGCGCCAGCAGCTGGAGGACTACCGTGGAGACCCAGTACTTC. This sequence joins TRBV5-1 and TRBJ2-5; D may be TRBD2 (6 bases). Between the trimmed V and J ends, which lost 3 bases and 5 bases, there was a span of 14 bases. This CDR3 has 14 residues. Germline CDR1 is SGHRS and CDR2 is YFSETQ.

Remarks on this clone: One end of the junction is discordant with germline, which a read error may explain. The CDR3 is CASSLIVASGGYNEQFF. DNA of the CDR3: TGTGCTAGCAGCTTAATAGTGGCTAGCGGGGGATACAATGAGCAGTTCTTC. The rearrangement joins TRBV7-7 to TRBJ2-1; TRBD2 agrees at 10 bases. The CDR3 consists of 17 residues. Germline V gene data show CDR1 as SSHAT and CDR2 as FNYEAQ (reference sequence).

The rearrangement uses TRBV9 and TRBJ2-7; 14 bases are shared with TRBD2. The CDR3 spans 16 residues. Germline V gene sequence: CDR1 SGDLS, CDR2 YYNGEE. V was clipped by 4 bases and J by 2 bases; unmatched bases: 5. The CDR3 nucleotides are TGTGCCAGCAGCAAGACTAGCGGGGGGGTCACCTACGAGCAGTACTTC. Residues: CASSKTSGGVTYEQYF.

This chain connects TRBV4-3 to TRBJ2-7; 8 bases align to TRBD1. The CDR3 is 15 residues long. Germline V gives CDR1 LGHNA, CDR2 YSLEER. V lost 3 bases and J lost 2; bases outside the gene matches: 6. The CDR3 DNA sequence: TGCGCCAGCAGCCAGGGGACAGGCGTCCCCTACGAGCAGTACTTC. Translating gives CASSQGTGVPYEQYF.

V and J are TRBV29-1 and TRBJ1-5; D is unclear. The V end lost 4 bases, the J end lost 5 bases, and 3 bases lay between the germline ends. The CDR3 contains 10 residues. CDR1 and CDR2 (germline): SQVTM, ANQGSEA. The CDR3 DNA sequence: TGCAGCGTTGGAGATCAGCCCCAGCATTTT. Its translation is CSVGDQPQHF.

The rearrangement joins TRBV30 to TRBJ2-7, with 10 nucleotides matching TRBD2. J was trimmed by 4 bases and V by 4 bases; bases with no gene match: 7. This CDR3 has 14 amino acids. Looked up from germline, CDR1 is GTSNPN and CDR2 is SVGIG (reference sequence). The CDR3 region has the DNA TGTGCCTGGATAAGCGGGGGGGCCGTATACGAGCAGTACTTC. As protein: CAWISGGAVYEQYF.